The clone carrying this TCR beta chain was picked up a small number of times. The antigen is undetermined. The ends were cut back, 4 bases at V and 8 bases at J, with 17 bases in the middle. Germline CDR1 MNHEY, CDR2 SMNVEV (reference sequence). The CDR3 totals 14 residues. Repeated repertoire sampling spanned the course of chemoradiotherapy. This entry comes from a study of chemoradiotherapy in HPV16-positive cancers. Points from the study as a whole: Candidate HPV-specific clones and E7-related TCR motifs grew in tumor during treatment.

Sequenced by immunoSEQ multiplex PCR; TCRdb stores in-frame clones only, minus some. Here the sample spans approximately 15,000 clones, approximately 90% being singletons. The sample in question was tumor tissue, obtained from a patient who underwent chemoradiotherapy. The TCR originated in a human donor with HPV-associated anogenital cancer. V and J are TRBV27 and TRBJ1-2, with D maybe TRBD1 (6 bases). For the CDR3, the DNA is TGTGCCAGCAGTTCCCTCCTGCCGGGACAAGGCTACACCTTC. This gives the protein CASSSLLPGQGYTF.